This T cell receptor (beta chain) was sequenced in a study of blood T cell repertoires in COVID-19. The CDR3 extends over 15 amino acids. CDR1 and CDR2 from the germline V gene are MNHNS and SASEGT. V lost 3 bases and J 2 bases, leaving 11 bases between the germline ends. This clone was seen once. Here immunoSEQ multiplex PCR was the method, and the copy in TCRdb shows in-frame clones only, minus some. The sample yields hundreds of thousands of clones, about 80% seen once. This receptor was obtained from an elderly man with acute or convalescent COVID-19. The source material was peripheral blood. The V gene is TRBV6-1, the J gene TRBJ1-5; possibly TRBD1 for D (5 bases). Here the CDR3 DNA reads TGTGCCAGCAGTGACAGGGCACAGCGCAATCAGCCCCAGCATTTT. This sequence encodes CASSDRAQRNQPQHF.